The rows below give T cell receptor beta chains drawn from one sample of a study of early T cells in non-severe SARS-CoV-2 infection. TCRdb re-called the 5' RACE reads through MiXCR, storing one row per CDR3 protein. The sample has roughly 93,000 distinct CDR3 sequences, 8% to 13% seen once. Sequenced: whole blood. Every receptor here comes from an adult who was a healthcare worker with PCR-confirmed SARS-CoV-2 infection or an uninfected control (not recorded which). The CDR3 runs from the conserved cysteine through the conserved F or W. The D gene is left open where the match is weak. Only part of the rows carry a size: once, few, many, or a class if the clone is expanded.

v_call: TRBV21-1
cdr3_length: 14
j_call: TRBJ2-1
clone_size: .
d_call: .
cdr3_aa: CANLTGPSYNEQFF
cdr3_nt: TGTGCCAATTTAACAGGTCCTTCCTACAATGAGCAGTTCTTC

v_call: TRBV11-3
cdr3_length: 17
j_call: TRBJ2-2
clone_size: many
d_call: .
cdr3_aa: CASRNGRDKANTGELFF
cdr3_nt: TGTGCCAGCAGAAACGGGCGGGATAAAGCGAACACCGGGGAGCTGTTTTTT

v_call: TRBV10-3
cdr3_length: 14
j_call: TRBJ2-5
clone_size: few
d_call: .
cdr3_aa: CAIGGQTVQETQYF
cdr3_nt: TGTGCCATCGGTGGACAGACAGTCCAAGAGACCCAGTACTTC

v_call: TRBV5-6
cdr3_length: 12
j_call: TRBJ2-3
clone_size: many
d_call: .
cdr3_aa: CASSNLMRAQYF
cdr3_nt: TGTGCCAGCAGCAACCTGATGCGCGCGCAGTATTTT

v_call: TRBV27
cdr3_length: 13
j_call: TRBJ2-3
clone_size: many
d_call: .
cdr3_aa: CASSSGGTDTQYF
cdr3_nt: TGTGCCAGCAGTTCAGGCGGCACAGATACGCAGTATTTT

v_call: TRBV7-3
cdr3_length: 18
j_call: TRBJ2-1
clone_size: few
d_call: TRBD2
cdr3_aa: CASSHPERGGTPYNEQFF
cdr3_nt: TGTGCCAGCAGCCACCCCGAACGGGGGGGCACCCCCTACAATGAGCAGTTCTTC

v_call: TRBV29-1
cdr3_length: 14
j_call: TRBJ2-2
clone_size: .
d_call: TRBD2
cdr3_aa: CSAPSGRGTGELFF
cdr3_nt: TGCAGCGCTCCGAGCGGGAGGGGCACCGGGGAGCTGTTTTTT

v_call: TRBV5-1
cdr3_length: 15
j_call: TRBJ2-2
clone_size: many
d_call: TRBD1
cdr3_aa: CASSSDRGNTGELFF
cdr3_nt: TGCGCCAGCAGCTCGGACAGGGGGAACACCGGGGAGCTGTTTTTT

v_call: TRBV5-4
cdr3_length: 16
j_call: TRBJ2-2
clone_size: .
d_call: .
cdr3_aa: CASSSLERLHTGELFF
cdr3_nt: TGTGCCAGCAGCTCGTTAGAGCGACTTCACACCGGGGAGCTGTTTTTT

v_call: TRBV13
cdr3_length: 19
j_call: TRBJ2-2
clone_size: many
d_call: TRBD2
cdr3_aa: CASTRTGTEERERAGELFF
cdr3_nt: TGTGCCAGCACTCGCACCGGGACGGAGGAGCGGGAGCGGGCCGGGGAGCTGTTTTTT

v_call: TRBV7-9
cdr3_length: 17
j_call: TRBJ2-1
clone_size: many
d_call: TRBD2
cdr3_aa: CASSLALRLAGDDEQFF
cdr3_nt: TGTGCCAGCAGCTTAGCTTTGCGACTAGCGGGAGACGATGAGCAGTTCTTC

v_call: TRBV27
cdr3_length: 17
j_call: TRBJ1-4
clone_size: .
d_call: .
cdr3_aa: CASREESTGLRNEKLFF
cdr3_nt: TGTGCCAGCAGGGAGGAATCAACAGGGCTTAGAAATGAAAAACTGTTTTTT

v_call: TRBV3-1
cdr3_length: 15
j_call: TRBJ2-7
clone_size: .
d_call: .
cdr3_aa: CASRRADAGPYEQYF
cdr3_nt: TGTGCCAGCAGGCGGGCCGATGCAGGCCCCTACGAGCAGTACTTC

v_call: TRBV6-1
cdr3_length: 14
j_call: TRBJ2-1
clone_size: .
d_call: TRBD2
cdr3_aa: CASSEVLADNEQFF
cdr3_nt: TGTGCCAGCAGTGAGGTACTAGCGGACAATGAGCAGTTCTTC

v_call: TRBV29-1
cdr3_length: 14
j_call: TRBJ1-2
clone_size: many
d_call: .
cdr3_aa: CSVEQINWWEGYTF
cdr3_nt: TGCAGCGTTGAACAGATCAACTGGTGGGAGGGCTACACCTTC

v_call: TRBV5-1
cdr3_length: 15
j_call: TRBJ2-7
clone_size: .
d_call: .
cdr3_aa: CASSVDPRPNYEQYF
cdr3_nt: TGCGCCAGCAGCGTTGACCCACGCCCCAACTACGAGCAGTACTTC

v_call: TRBV5-1
cdr3_length: 14
j_call: TRBJ1-1
clone_size: few
d_call: TRBD1
cdr3_aa: CASSLRGQNTEAFF
cdr3_nt: TGCGCCAGCAGCCTCAGGGGGCAGAACACTGAAGCTTTCTTT

v_call: TRBV18
cdr3_length: 16
j_call: TRBJ1-6
clone_size: many
d_call: TRBD1
cdr3_aa: CASSPTRTGYNSPLHF
cdr3_nt: TGTGCCAGCTCACCTACTCGGACAGGGTACAATTCACCCCTCCACTTT

v_call: TRBV7-2
cdr3_length: 12
j_call: TRBJ2-7
clone_size: many
d_call: .
cdr3_aa: CASSLTDYEQYF
cdr3_nt: TGTGCCAGCAGCTTGACGGACTACGAGCAGTACTTC

v_call: TRBV5-1
cdr3_length: 17
j_call: TRBJ2-6
clone_size: .
d_call: .
cdr3_aa: CASSGFHGGSGANVLTF
cdr3_nt: TGCGCCAGCAGTGGGTTTCATGGGGGCTCTGGGGCCAACGTCCTGACTTTC

v_call: TRBV6-1
cdr3_length: 16
j_call: TRBJ2-1
clone_size: .
d_call: .
cdr3_aa: CASIPRGTQVYNEQFF
cdr3_nt: TGTGCCAGCATTCCGCGCGGGACACAAGTCTACAATGAGCAGTTCTTC

v_call: TRBV11-2
cdr3_length: 13
j_call: TRBJ2-5
clone_size: few
d_call: .
cdr3_aa: CASSLGQKETQYF
cdr3_nt: TGTGCCAGCAGCTTAGGACAAAAAGAGACCCAGTACTTC

v_call: TRBV11-1
cdr3_length: 16
j_call: TRBJ2-2
clone_size: .
d_call: TRBD2
cdr3_aa: CASSFSAGGLTGELFF
cdr3_nt: TGTGCCAGCAGCTTCTCAGCGGGGGGTCTCACCGGGGAGCTGTTTTTT

v_call: TRBV12-5
cdr3_length: 18
j_call: TRBJ2-1
clone_size: .
d_call: TRBD2
cdr3_aa: CASYRGLAGGPVGYEQFF
cdr3_nt: TGTGCTAGTTACCGGGGACTAGCGGGGGGGCCGGTCGGCTATGAGCAGTTCTTC

v_call: TRBV5-5
cdr3_length: 14
j_call: TRBJ2-7
clone_size: .
d_call: .
cdr3_aa: CASSWTLGTYEQYF
cdr3_nt: TGTGCCAGCAGCTGGACCCTTGGGACCTACGAGCAGTACTTC

v_call: TRBV12-3/TRBV12-4
cdr3_length: 15
j_call: TRBJ2-7
clone_size: many
d_call: TRBD1
cdr3_aa: CASSKLQGSSHEQYF
cdr3_nt: TGTGCCAGCAGTAAACTACAGGGGAGTTCACACGAGCAGTACTTC

v_call: TRBV7-9
cdr3_length: 15
j_call: TRBJ2-2
clone_size: many
d_call: .
cdr3_aa: CASSLARGTAGELFF
cdr3_nt: TGTGCCAGCAGCTTAGCGCGGGGGACAGCGGGGGAGCTGTTTTTT

v_call: TRBV6-2/TRBV6-3
cdr3_length: 16
j_call: TRBJ1-5
clone_size: many
d_call: .
cdr3_aa: CASSYSRQYSNQPQHF
cdr3_nt: TGTGCCAGCAGTTACTCTCGGCAGTATAGCAATCAGCCCCAGCATTTT

v_call: TRBV7-2
cdr3_length: 16
j_call: TRBJ2-5
clone_size: few
d_call: .
cdr3_aa: CASSYRGTPYQETQYF
cdr3_nt: TGTGCCAGCAGCTACCGTGGGACACCGTACCAAGAGACCCAGTACTTC

v_call: TRBV30
cdr3_length: 14
j_call: TRBJ2-3
clone_size: many
d_call: TRBD1
cdr3_aa: CASTGQGYADTQYF
cdr3_nt: TGTGCCTCAACTGGACAGGGGTATGCAGATACGCAGTATTTT

v_call: TRBV20-1
cdr3_length: 15
j_call: TRBJ1-3
clone_size: few
d_call: .
cdr3_aa: CSARARGRSGNTIYF
cdr3_nt: TGCAGTGCTAGAGCCAGGGGACGCTCTGGAAACACCATATATTTT

v_call: TRBV20-1
cdr3_length: 14
j_call: TRBJ2-3
clone_size: .
d_call: TRBD1
cdr3_aa: CSARPTGLTDTQYF
cdr3_nt: TGCAGTGCTCGTCCGACAGGGTTGACAGATACGCAGTATTTT

v_call: TRBV29-1
cdr3_length: 13
j_call: TRBJ1-4
clone_size: many
d_call: .
cdr3_aa: CSAQRRDREKLFF
cdr3_nt: TGCAGCGCCCAAAGGAGAGACAGGGAAAAACTGTTTTTT

v_call: TRBV10-3
cdr3_length: 15
j_call: TRBJ2-7
clone_size: many
d_call: TRBD1
cdr3_aa: CAIAFGGQGPYEQYF
cdr3_nt: TGTGCCATTGCGTTTGGGGGACAGGGACCCTACGAGCAGTACTTC

v_call: TRBV20-1
cdr3_length: 16
j_call: TRBJ1-5
clone_size: many
d_call: .
cdr3_aa: CSAQSAVRAVNQPQHF
cdr3_nt: TGCAGTGCTCAATCAGCTGTCCGGGCCGTCAATCAGCCCCAGCATTTT

v_call: TRBV6-5
cdr3_length: 9
j_call: TRBJ2-7
clone_size: many
d_call: .
cdr3_aa: CASSPLGPF
cdr3_nt: TGTGCCAGCAGCCCCCTAGGACCTTTC

v_call: TRBV3-1
cdr3_length: 18
j_call: TRBJ1-1
clone_size: many
d_call: TRBD1
cdr3_aa: CASSPGQSRGEGNTEAFF
cdr3_nt: TGTGCCAGCAGCCCGGGACAGTCTCGTGGTGAGGGCAACACTGAAGCTTTCTTT

v_call: TRBV7-8
cdr3_length: 15
j_call: TRBJ1-5
clone_size: many
d_call: TRBD1
cdr3_aa: CASSPGQGDNQPQHF
cdr3_nt: TGTGCCAGCAGCCCGGGACAGGGAGACAATCAGCCCCAGCATTTT

v_call: TRBV29-1
cdr3_length: 16
j_call: TRBJ2-1
clone_size: .
d_call: TRBD1
cdr3_aa: CSAEGAGQGFYNEQFF
cdr3_nt: TGCAGCGCGGAAGGGGCGGGACAGGGATTCTACAATGAGCAGTTCTTC

v_call: TRBV5-5
cdr3_length: 16
j_call: TRBJ1-5
clone_size: few
d_call: .
cdr3_aa: CASSLGTGTGNQPQHF
cdr3_nt: TGTGCCAGCAGCTTGGGTACGGGGACGGGCAATCAGCCCCAGCATTTT

v_call: TRBV2
cdr3_length: 13
j_call: TRBJ1-5
clone_size: few
d_call: .
cdr3_aa: CASSDDPGQPQHF
cdr3_nt: TGTGCCAGCAGCGACGATCCCGGACAGCCCCAGCATTTT

v_call: TRBV6-1
cdr3_length: 16
j_call: TRBJ2-1
clone_size: many
d_call: TRBD2
cdr3_aa: CASSVTSGGAYNEQFF
cdr3_nt: TGTGCCAGCAGTGTAACTAGCGGAGGGGCCTACAATGAGCAGTTCTTC

v_call: TRBV12-3/TRBV12-4
cdr3_length: 15
j_call: TRBJ2-1
clone_size: many
d_call: .
cdr3_aa: CASSFSGSSYNEQFF
cdr3_nt: TGTGCCAGCAGTTTCTCGGGAAGCTCCTACAATGAGCAGTTCTTC

v_call: TRBV20-1
cdr3_length: 12
j_call: TRBJ1-2
clone_size: .
d_call: .
cdr3_aa: CSGLGRTSGYTF
cdr3_nt: TGCAGTGGGCTAGGGCGGACTTCTGGCTACACCTTC

v_call: TRBV7-2
cdr3_length: 14
j_call: TRBJ1-2
clone_size: few
d_call: .
cdr3_aa: CASSLMPDEYGYTF
cdr3_nt: TGTGCCAGCAGCTTGATGCCAGACGAATATGGCTACACCTTC

v_call: TRBV5-1
cdr3_length: 19
j_call: TRBJ1-6
clone_size: many
d_call: .
cdr3_aa: CASSLRGGSLPPMDSPLHF
cdr3_nt: TGCGCCAGCAGCTTGAGGGGGGGCTCCCTCCCCCCTATGGATTCACCCCTCCACTTT

v_call: TRBV4-1
cdr3_length: 17
j_call: TRBJ2-7
clone_size: few
d_call: .
cdr3_aa: CASSQDQTGTSYGEQYF
cdr3_nt: TGCGCCAGCAGCCAAGATCAGACGGGAACTAGCTACGGCGAGCAGTACTTC

v_call: TRBV4-2
cdr3_length: 17
j_call: TRBJ2-1
clone_size: .
d_call: .
cdr3_aa: CASSQDSYGGPVNEQFF
cdr3_nt: TGTGCCAGCAGCCAAGATAGTTACGGGGGGCCTGTAAATGAGCAGTTCTTC

v_call: TRBV7-9
cdr3_length: 15
j_call: TRBJ1-1
clone_size: many
d_call: TRBD1
cdr3_aa: CASSSHRGGNTEAFF
cdr3_nt: TGTGCCAGCAGCTCTCACAGGGGCGGGAACACTGAAGCTTTCTTT

v_call: TRBV7-2
cdr3_length: 14
j_call: TRBJ1-1
clone_size: .
d_call: TRBD1
cdr3_aa: CASSSRQGGTEAFF
cdr3_nt: TGTGCCAGCAGCTCCCGGCAGGGGGGGACTGAAGCTTTCTTT

v_call: TRBV18
cdr3_length: 16
j_call: TRBJ1-1
clone_size: many
d_call: .
cdr3_aa: CASSPRDSLVGTEAFF
cdr3_nt: TGTGCCAGCTCACCACGGGACTCCCTTGTCGGCACTGAAGCTTTCTTT

v_call: TRBV27
cdr3_length: 13
j_call: TRBJ2-7
clone_size: .
d_call: .
cdr3_aa: CASSLLGPYEQYF
cdr3_nt: TGTGCCAGCAGTTTACTCGGCCCCTACGAGCAGTACTTC

v_call: TRBV27
cdr3_length: 14
j_call: TRBJ2-5
clone_size: many
d_call: .
cdr3_aa: CASSLSYRQETQYF
cdr3_nt: TGTGCCAGCAGTTTATCTTATCGCCAAGAGACCCAGTACTTC